This T cell receptor (beta chain) originates from a study of CD8 T cells in ankylosing spondylitis (dated by TCRdb to about 2017). For the wider study: The study profiled T cell receptor beta repertoires in healthy donors and ankylosing spondylitis patients to find disease-linked TCR variants. In total, the full study cohort was made up of some 100 healthy donors and 25 ankylosing spondylitis patients. Peripheral blood was sampled, and synovial fluid was additionally collected from ankylosing spondylitis patients. Results and caveats for the whole study, not just this receptor: Some motif variants were previously reported in synovial fluid and blood of reactive arthritis patients, suggesting common disease-initiation mechanisms. Blood from ankylosing spondylitis patients appeared to be characterized by a TCR beta motif made up of several highly homologous amino acid variants. The disease-linked clones had a CD8+ phenotype and were found at relatively low frequencies in peripheral blood. According to the report, matched synovial fluid samples from ankylosing spondylitis patients were significantly enriched for the disease-linked clones.

The data were produced on an Illumina HiSeq 2500. TCR beta libraries were prepared by quantitative 5'-RACE with molecular barcodes. The study's processing was this. A new computational method, built on a probabilistic model of VDJ rearrangement, was used to identify disease-linked TCR variants. Through fastp at Q25 and MiXCR, TCRdb rebuilt clones from the public reads, retaining in-frame beta chains. Identical CDR3 protein sequences are pooled into one entry, listed with their most common genes and DNA. The V and J calls come from TCRdb's annotation, not from the publication. In all, the sample holds around 430,000 distinct CDR3 sequences, and approximately 17% of those were seen once. The top ten constitute approximately 0.97% of the sample. Relative to germline, V is 3 bases shorter and J is 3 bases shorter, with 13 bases between their ends. From cysteine to phenylalanine, the CDR3 is 15 amino acids long. Of all the DNA, just the CDR3 is kept, 45 bases in frame from base 1. Reading the germline V gene gives CDR1 MRHNA and CDR2 SNTAGT.

This clonotype was observed a handful of times. Its antigen has not been determined. Base qualities are not recorded, but no much larger clone differs from it by a single base. Sequencing was done on a sample of blood, either unsorted or a sorted T cell fraction (not recorded which). The sequence joins TRBV6-4 to TRBJ2-3, with the D gene not clear enough to name. This TCR came from a male donor with ankylosing spondylitis. The DNA is as follows: TGTGCCAGCAGTGAGCACCCCGTAGTGACAGATACGCAGTATTTT. Its translation reads: CASSEHPVVTDTQYF.